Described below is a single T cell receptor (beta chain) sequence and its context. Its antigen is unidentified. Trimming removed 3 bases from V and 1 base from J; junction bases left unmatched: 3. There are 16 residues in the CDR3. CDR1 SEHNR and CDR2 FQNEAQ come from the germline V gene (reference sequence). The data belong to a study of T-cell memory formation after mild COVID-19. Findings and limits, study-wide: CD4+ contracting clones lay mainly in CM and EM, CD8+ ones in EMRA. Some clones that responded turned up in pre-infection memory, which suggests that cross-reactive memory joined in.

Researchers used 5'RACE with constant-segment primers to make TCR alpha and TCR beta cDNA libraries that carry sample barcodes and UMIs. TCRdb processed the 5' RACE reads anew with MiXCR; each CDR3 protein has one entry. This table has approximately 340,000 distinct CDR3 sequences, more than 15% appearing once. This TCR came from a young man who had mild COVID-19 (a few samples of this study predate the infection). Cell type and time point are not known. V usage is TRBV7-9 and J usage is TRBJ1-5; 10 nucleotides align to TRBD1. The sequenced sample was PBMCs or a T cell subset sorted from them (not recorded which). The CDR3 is CASSFGTGESNQPQHF. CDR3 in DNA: TGTGCCAGCAGCTTCGGGACAGGGGAAAGCAATCAGCCCCAGCATTTT.